The text below deals with one T cell receptor beta chain. This sample stems from a study of control samples from healthy donors and cancer patients. Germline loops: CDR1 SGHNT, CDR2 YYREEE (reference sequence). The CDR3 runs 16 residues. V was pared by 2 bases and J by 0 bases, with 9 bases between. Only in-frame clones appear in the TCRdb table, and some are missing; sequencing was by immunoSEQ multiplex PCR. Of 110,000 to 150,000 clones listed, 90% to 95% are singletons. This sequence originates from a man aged 60-69 years with colorectal cancer. This sequence joins TRBV5-4 and TRBJ2-6; D gene uncertain. The material sequenced was PBMCs. CDR3 sequence (DNA): TGTGCCAGCAGCTTAGACACCAGCTCTGGGGCCAACGTCCTGACTTTC. Translating it yields CASSLDTSSGANVLTF.